Included here is one T cell receptor beta chain sequence, with context. Repertoires were generated with immunoSEQ multiplex PCR, while TCRdb's copy carries only in-frame clones and drops some. The table has 3,000 or so clones, around 86% seen once. Patients had resection in Japan or China between about 2014 and 2018. Two lung cancer pathologists independently confirmed each histologic diagnosis. The source of the sample is a study of immune evolution from preneoplasia to lung adenocarcinoma. For the study at large: HLA loss of heterozygosity: around 6.5% AIS, more than 14% MIA, 30% to 35% ADC, none AAH.

Per the germline V gene, CDR1 is LNHNV and CDR2 is YYDKDF (reference sequence). The CDR3 loop spans 15 amino acids. Trimming pared 5 bases from V and 0 bases from J, leaving 10 bases between. The material sequenced was FFPE invasive lung adenocarcinoma tissue. The TCR originated in a person aged 55-80 years with invasive lung adenocarcinoma. The chain has TRBV15 and TRBJ1-4; D unresolved. CDR3 sequence: CATSLTTSTNEKLFF. In nucleotides, the CDR3 is TGTGCCACCAGCCTGACGACGTCAACTAATGAAAAACTGTTTTTT.